A selection of T cell receptor beta chains follows, all from one sample in a study of T cell responses to AZD1222 COVID-19 vaccine. Sequencing was performed with immunoSEQ multiplex PCR; in TCRdb, only in-frame clones are kept and a portion is missing. This sample has 140,000 to 150,000 clones, with approximately 85% found just once. This sample comprised peripheral blood, obtained on day 0 of AZD1222 vaccination. These receptors were obtained from an adult in good health. The CDR3 runs from the conserved cysteine through the conserved F or W. The D gene is left open where the match is weak. Size is stated for part of the rows, as once, few or many counts, or as a class when the clone is expanded.

CDR3aa: CATSDDYNEQFF
j_gene: TRBJ2-1
d_gene: NA
abundance: NA
v_gene: TRBV24-1

CDR3aa: CASSLSLSTDEQFF
j_gene: TRBJ2-1
d_gene: NA
abundance: NA
v_gene: TRBV7-6

CDR3aa: CASSQLDRGPEAFF
j_gene: TRBJ1-1
d_gene: TRBD1
abundance: NA
v_gene: TRBV3-1/TRBV3-2

CDR3aa: CANSRWLYNEQFF
j_gene: TRBJ2-1
d_gene: NA
abundance: NA
v_gene: TRBV6-6

CDR3aa: CATSDIGQPQHF
j_gene: TRBJ1-5
d_gene: NA
abundance: NA
v_gene: TRBV24-1

CDR3aa: CASSKGIRGYQPQHF
j_gene: TRBJ1-5
d_gene: NA
abundance: few
v_gene: TRBV21-1

CDR3aa: CASRGLGQETQYF
j_gene: TRBJ2-5
d_gene: TRBD2
abundance: NA
v_gene: TRBV6-5

CDR3aa: CAWSAGTQGLAFF
j_gene: TRBJ1-1
d_gene: NA
abundance: few
v_gene: TRBV30

CDR3aa: CASSLPQGNTEAFF
j_gene: TRBJ1-1
d_gene: NA
abundance: NA
v_gene: TRBV7-9

CDR3aa: CASSQLGSDTQYF
j_gene: TRBJ2-3
d_gene: NA
abundance: NA
v_gene: TRBV18

CDR3aa: CATRPGTSGEGEQFF
j_gene: TRBJ2-1
d_gene: TRBD2
abundance: NA
v_gene: TRBV24-1

CDR3aa: CASSLGGGRETQYF
j_gene: TRBJ2-5
d_gene: NA
abundance: NA
v_gene: TRBV28